This T cell receptor (beta chain) was retrieved from a study of PD-1 blockade in classical Hodgkin lymphoma. Time point given: newly diagnosed, previously untreated cHL patient sample. By magnetic negative selection, CD4+ T cells were purified from thawed PBMCs. Comparison samples consisted of PBMCs from newly diagnosed, untreated classical Hodgkin lymphoma. Only in-frame clones appear in the TCRdb table, and some are missing; sequencing was by immunoSEQ multiplex PCR. This table holds approximately 21,000 clones, 85% to 95% found once. Study-wide points: Possible causes of repertoire differences, disease activity or prior therapy, remain undefined. Newly diagnosed patients reportedly trailed healthy donors in baseline TCR diversity.

This CDR3 comprises 16 residues. V lost 2 bases and J lost 7; bases outside the gene matches: 9. Germline-derived CDR1 and CDR2 are SEHNR and FQNEAQ (reference sequence). Points on this clone: As yet, its antigen is unknown.

Sample: CD4+ T cells from blood. The origin of this receptor is a human donor with classical Hodgkin lymphoma. The chain combines TRBV7-9 with TRBJ2-1; 9 bases map to TRBD2. For the CDR3, the DNA is TGTGCCAGCAGCTTACGGGCGGGGGGGCATAGGAATGAGCAGTTCTTC. The encoded protein is CASSLRAGGHRNEQFF.